Listed below are T cell receptor beta chains from one sample, sequenced in a study of cytomegalovirus exposure and HLA in healthy donors. Sequencing was performed with immunoSEQ multiplex PCR; in TCRdb, only in-frame clones are kept and a portion is missing. The data hold about 97,000 clones, with roughly 79% observed a single time. Material for sequencing was PBMCs. These receptors all stem from a man in his forties in good health and CMV-seronegative. Each CDR3 is given with its conserved first and last residue. D genes are given only for firm matches. Part of the rows lack a size; the others show once, few, many or a class for expanded clones.

d_gene	abundance	v_gene	j_gene	CDR3aa	CDR3nt
TRBD1	-	TRBV7-9	TRBJ1-2	CASSLDTGGENYGYTF	TGTGCCAGCAGCTTAGATACAGGGGGCGAAAACTATGGCTACACCTTC
TRBD1	-	TRBV5-1	TRBJ1-1	CASSLVGRGLLNTEAFF	TGCGCCAGCAGCTTGGTTGGCAGGGGGCTATTGAACACTGAAGCTTTCTTT
TRBD1	-	TRBV30	TRBJ2-1	CAWSVRAGGTWNEQFF	TGTGCCTGGAGTGTAAGGGCAGGGGGCACCTGGAATGAGCAGTTCTTC
TRBD2	once	TRBV10-3	TRBJ2-2	CAISDSTSGGRKPIGELFF	TGTGCCATCAGTGACTCGACTAGCGGGGGCCGTAAACCAATCGGGGAGCTGTTTTTT
TRBD1	-	TRBV10-1	TRBJ1-1	CASSEYRDSRTEAFF	TGCGCCAGCAGTGAGTACCGGGACAGCCGCACTGAAGCTTTCTTT
-	-	TRBV10-2	TRBJ1-2	CASSGQGPNYGYTF	TGCGCCAGCAGTGGGCAGGGTCCCAACTATGGCTACACCTTC
-	-	TRBV18	TRBJ2-3	CASSPGGATTDTQYF	TGTGCCAGCTCACCGGGCGGGGCCACCACAGATACGCAGTATTTT
-	-	TRBV4-3	TRBJ2-2	CASSQAPGQNTGELFF	TGCGCCAGCAGCCAGGCCCCGGGACAGAACACCGGGGAGCTGTTTTTT
-	-	TRBV19	TRBJ1-5	CASSAPAGFQPQHF	TGTGCCAGTAGTGCCCCGGCGGGGTTTCAGCCCCAGCATTTT
-	-	TRBV14	TRBJ1-2	CASSPTRLYGYTF	TGTGCCAGCAGCCCGACCCGACTCTATGGCTACACCTTC
-	-	TRBV7-9	TRBJ2-7	CSSSQTGYEQYF	TGTTCCAGCAGCCAAACAGGGTACGAGCAGTACTTC
-	-	TRBV6-6	TRBJ2-5	CASSYSRQGETQYF	TGTGCCAGCAGTTACTCGAGGCAGGGAGAGACCCAGTACTTC
TRBD1	-	TRBV4-3	TRBJ1-1	CASGRDRVTEAFF	TGCGCCAGCGGCCGGGACAGGGTCACTGAAGCTTTCTTT
TRBD1	-	TRBV4-1	TRBJ1-2	CASSQIQGRANYGYTF	TGCGCCAGCAGCCAAATACAGGGGAGAGCTAACTATGGCTACACCTTC
-	-	TRBV29-1	TRBJ1-1	CSVEEGGGAFF	TGCAGCGTTGAAGAGGGCGGGGGTGCTTTCTTT
-	-	TRBV25-1	TRBJ1-4	CASSDGATNEKLFF	TGTGCCAGCAGTGACGGGGCAACTAATGAAAAACTGTTTTTT
TRBD1	-	TRBV5-1	TRBJ1-2	CASSFEPGQGRYYTF	TGCGCCAGCAGCTTTGAGCCGGGACAGGGTCGTTACTACACCTTC
TRBD1	few	TRBV29-1	TRBJ1-2	CSGYRGESYTF	TGCAGCGGATACAGGGGCGAGAGCTACACCTTC
TRBD1	-	TRBV7-7	TRBJ2-2	CASTDRANTGELFF	TGTGCTAGCACCGACAGGGCGAACACCGGGGAGCTGTTTTTT
TRBD2	once	TRBV4-1	TRBJ2-5	CASSQGISGGGETQYF	TGCGCCAGCAGCCAAGGCATTAGCGGGGGTGGAGAGACCCAGTACTTC
TRBD2	-	TRBV7-2	TRBJ2-5	CASCPGGSVRGETQYF	TGTGCCAGCTGTCCGGGGGGGTCTGTAAGAGGAGAGACCCAGTACTTC
-	-	TRBV5-1	TRBJ1-1	CASSSYRVTEAFF	TGCGCCAGCAGCTCTTACAGAGTTACTGAAGCTTTCTTT
TRBD1	-	TRBV29-1	TRBJ2-2	CSVYDRGRRGTGELFF	TGCAGCGTTTATGACAGGGGGCGTCGGGGGACCGGGGAGCTGTTTTTT
-	-	TRBV5-8	TRBJ1-1	CASSLGRVDDTEAFF	TGTGCCAGCAGCTTGGGCAGGGTAGATGACACTGAAGCTTTCTTT
-	once	TRBV13	TRBJ1-1	CASSANRETVSFF	TGTGCCAGCAGCGCAAACAGGGAAACGGTGTCTTTCTTT
-	-	TRBV27	TRBJ2-3	CASSLSYRGWGGGSDTQYF	TGTGCCAGCAGTTTATCGTATCGAGGATGGGGGGGCGGGTCAGATACGCAGTATTTT
-	few	TRBV19	TRBJ1-4	CASSIVGVTNEKLFF	TGTGCAAGTAGTATAGTCGGGGTAACTAATGAAAAACTGTTTTTT
-	-	TRBV7-2	TRBJ2-2	CASSLSPENTGELFF	TGTGCCAGCAGCTTATCCCCAGAGAACACCGGGGAGCTGTTTTTT
-	-	TRBV10-1	TRBJ1-1	CASSDGVGLLNTEAFF	TGCGCCAGCAGTGATGGAGTCGGTTTACTGAACACTGAAGCTTTCTTT
-	few	TRBV6-1	TRBJ1-1	CASSGRMPPMAFF	TGTGCCAGCAGTGGGAGGATGCCTCCAATGGCTTTCTTT
TRBD2	few	TRBV7-6	TRBJ2-1	CASSLYSGGGNEQFF	TGTGCCAGCAGCTTGTATAGCGGGGGGGGCAATGAGCAGTTCTTC
TRBD1	-	TRBV27	TRBJ1-2	CASSLLGQGGGYTF	TGTGCCAGCAGTTTACTGGGACAGGGAGGTGGCTACACCTTC
TRBD1	-	TRBV10-2	TRBJ1-5	CASRSGTANSNQPQHF	TGCGCCAGCAGGTCTGGGACAGCAAATAGCAATCAGCCCCAGCATTTT
-	-	TRBV7-6	TRBJ2-1	CASSRGTALNYNEQFF	TGTGCCAGCAGCCGCGGGACAGCTCTTAACTACAATGAGCAGTTCTTC